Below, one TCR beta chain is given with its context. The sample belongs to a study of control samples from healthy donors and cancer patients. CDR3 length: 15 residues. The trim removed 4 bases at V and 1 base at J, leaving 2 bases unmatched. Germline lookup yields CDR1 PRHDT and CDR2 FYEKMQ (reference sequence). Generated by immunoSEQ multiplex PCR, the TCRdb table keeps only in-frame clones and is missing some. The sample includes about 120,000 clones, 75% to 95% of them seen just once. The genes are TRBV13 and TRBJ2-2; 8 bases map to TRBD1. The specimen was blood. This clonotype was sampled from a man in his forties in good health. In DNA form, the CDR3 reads TGTGCCAGCAGCTATGGGACAGGGAACACCGGGGAGCTGTTTTTT. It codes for CASSYGTGNTGELFF.